This paragraph reports one TCR beta chain. Its binding antigen is unknown. Per-nucleotide qualities are absent, and no much larger clonotype sits a single base away. In Seattle, one collaborating source enrolled patients while the infection was active and tracked those patients longitudinally over the course of disease. Whole blood was collected in K2EDTA tubes by collaborating institutions according to the institutions' own protocols. For TCRbeta analysis, collaborators shipped samples as frozen whole blood, isolated PBMCs, or DNA extracted from either of those sample types. CDR1 and CDR2 (MNHNS, SASEGT) derive from the germline V gene. After removal of 1 base from V and 5 bases from J, the junction retains 8 bases not matched to a gene. The CDR3 starts with the cysteine, ends with the phenylalanine, and has 16 residues. Only CDR3 DNA remains: 48 bases, in frame from the first base. The data belong to a study of blood T cell repertoires in COVID-19 (dated by TCRdb to 2018 to 2021). As for the study more broadly: Samples from collaborators originated in the United States, Italy and Spain and spanned both the acute and convalescent phases of COVID-19. The prospective study material was composed of cDNA or gDNA derived from T cells, B-cell-depleted T cells, or PBMCs. Deeply sampled blood TCRbeta repertoires from subjects exposed to, actively infected with, or recovered from COVID-19 were included in the dataset. The repertoires were released in a freely available public database meant as a resource for research on the immune response to SARS-CoV-2. The samples were drawn from two sources: the first 160 participants of the ongoing ImmuneRACE study, and fewer than 1,500 subjects contributed by 6 global collaborators. A de-identified subject ID, COVID-19 status, age in years and sex were almost always included in the sample metadata. HLA class I and class II types, where available, came from metadata supplied by the sample provider rather than from assay-based typing.

TCRbeta CDR3 regions were amplified from genomic DNA by means of the immunoSEQ Assay, a bias-controlled multiplex PCR. As for how the authors treated the data: Within the assay, amplification of reference gene primers was used to estimate how many nucleated cells each sample contained. Sequence reads were collapsed and filtered to measure the absolute abundance of every unique TCRbeta CDR3 rearrangement. For each sample, productive Simpson clonality was calculated as the square root of Simpson's diversity index over productive rearrangements. In its TCRdb copy, this immuneACCESS table keeps in-frame sequences only and misses some clones. Where compared with another copy, unresolved V genes explain less than half of these, and the others have no known cause. V, J and clone size derive from that table, while D and trimming were established from the DNA sequence. Across this sample there are roughly 200,000 clones, with over 80% seen only once. Around 6.7% of the sample is in the top ten clones.

General study outcomes and caveats: The quantity of clinical and demographic metadata differed by source and by participant and was supplied without curation.

The receptor was derived from a woman between 40 and 50 years old with COVID-19, enrolled during active disease. The source material was peripheral blood. The chain couples TRBV6-1 to TRBJ2-5; TRBD2 aligns with 9 central bases. CDR3 region: CASSEGPGLAKETQYF. DNA sequence: TGTGCCAGCAGTGAAGGCCCGGGACTAGCTAAGGAGACCCAGTACTTC.